This TCR beta chain is from a study of blood T cells in healthy people across ages. Study results and caveats: Diversity estimates from one million T cells were considered underestimates. Age showed a roughly linear inverse relationship with TCR beta diversity per million T cells. Donor CMV infection status was unknown, possibly confounding age-related changes in expanded clonotypes.

Then a second PCR, running about 6 to 11 cycles, was carried out with a sample-barcoded 5' primer and a J-beta primer mix. A single record per CDR3 protein comes from TCRdb applying MiXCR to the 5' RACE reads. The profile shows roughly 800,000 distinct CDR3 sequences, roughly 64% of them singletons. Regarding this clonotype: Antigen: not known.

A minimum of 5.5 micrograms of total RNA was extracted per sample. The V end lost 6 bases, the J end lost 3 bases, and 18 bases lay between the germline ends. CDR3 size: 16 residues. The V and J genes are TRBV12-3 or TRBV12-4 and TRBJ2-1, with a tentative D call TRBD2 (6 bases). The sequenced sample was blood. The sequence came from a young man in good health. The CDR3 bases are TGTGCCAGCAGCTTACCCGCCTCGCGGGACTACAATGAGCAGTTCTTC. It translates to CASSLPASRDYNEQFF.